The clone carrying this T cell receptor beta chain has only a few counts. What it binds is unknown. From 300 to 450 ng of RNA, a library with molecular barcoded alpha/delta and beta/gamma adaptors was made. TCRdb processed the reads anew with MiXCR; each CDR3 protein has one entry. Seen here are 130,000 or so distinct CDR3 sequences, less than 15% observed once, and the top ten hold just under 8.5%. This sample stems from a study of read filtering for tumor transcriptome and immune sequencing. Study-wide findings and caveats: The sorted CD138-negative fraction was a mixed bone marrow immune population, not purified T cells. Dropping single-read clonotypes raised IR-seq and RNA-seq shared-clonotype correlation.

The CDR3 has 12 residues. In germline, CDR1 is SQVTM, CDR2 ANQGSEA. V was clipped by 6 bases and J by 5 bases, with 13 bases between them. At the time of active disease, bone marrow was collected from every patient. This TCR came from a donor aged 40 or over with multiple myeloma. This chain connects TRBV29-1 to TRBJ1-1, with a possible D match to TRBD1 (6 bases). Sample: a population of CD138-negative cells sorted from bone marrow. DNA for the CDR3: TGCAGCGTAAGACAGGTTTCGACTGAAGCTTTCTTT. As protein: CSVRQVSTEAFF.